This is a list of T cell receptor beta chains from one sample in a study of T-cell memory formation after mild COVID-19. TCRdb reprocessed the 5' RACE reads via MiXCR and lists one record per CDR3 protein. Of approximately 410,000 distinct CDR3 sequences in the sample, less than 25% were seen once. The specimen sequenced was PBMCs or a T cell subset sorted from them (not recorded which). Every receptor here comes from an adult woman who had mild COVID-19 (a few samples of this study predate the infection). Cell type and time point are not known. Each CDR3 is given with its conserved first and last residue. The D gene is left open where the match is weak. Clone size is given for some rows only: seen once, a few or many times, or a class if the clone is expanded.

clone size	D gene	V gene	J gene	CDR3 length	CDR3 DNA	CDR3 protein
few	TRBD2	TRBV5-5	TRBJ2-3	16	TGTGCCAGCAGCCCGGGAGGTAGCGGGGGTGTGGATACGCAGTATTTT	CASSPGGSGGVDTQYF
NA	NA	TRBV4-3	TRBJ2-2	15	TGCGCCAGCAGCCATGGACAGCGGTACACCGGGGAGCTGTTTTTT	CASSHGQRYTGELFF
few	NA	TRBV4-2	TRBJ2-1	16	TGTGCCAGCAGCCAAGTAAGGCGGAGCTCCTACAATGAGCAGTTCTTC	CASSQVRRSSYNEQFF
few	TRBD1	TRBV27	TRBJ1-1	15	TGTGCCAGCACCCTTGACAGGGATGGAAACACTGAAGCTTTCTTT	CASTLDRDGNTEAFF
NA	NA	TRBV11-2	TRBJ2-5	15	TGTGCCAGCAGCTTAGGACAGGCTCACCAAGAGACCCAGTACTTC	CASSLGQAHQETQYF
few	NA	TRBV12-3/TRBV12-4	TRBJ2-5	11	TGTGCCAGCATGGGTTGGGAGACCCAGTACTTC	CASMGWETQYF
few	NA	TRBV9	TRBJ2-7	15	TGTGCCAGCAGCGTAGCTGAGACGCCTAACTACGAGCAGTACTTC	CASSVAETPNYEQYF
once	TRBD1	TRBV24-1	TRBJ1-5	16	TGTGCCACCAGTGAGCGGGGGACAGGGCACAATCAGCCCCAGCATTTT	CATSERGTGHNQPQHF
NA	NA	TRBV5-1	TRBJ2-5	15	TGCGCCAGCAGCCCGACTCAGGGGTCGCAAGAGACCCAGTACTTC	CASSPTQGSQETQYF
NA	NA	TRBV7-6	TRBJ2-3	15	TGTGCCAGCAGCCCCCTCCCGCAAAGGTCGGATACGCAGTATTTT	CASSPLPQRSDTQYF
many	TRBD1	TRBV7-9	TRBJ1-5	15	TGTGCCAGCAGCGCGGGACAGTATAGCAATCAGCCCCAGCATTTT	CASSAGQYSNQPQHF
NA	NA	TRBV20-1	TRBJ1-1	14	TGCAGTGCTAGAGAGGGCGGGTCGAACACTGAAGCTTTCTTT	CSAREGGSNTEAFF
many	TRBD1	TRBV25-1	TRBJ2-2	16	TGTGCCAGCAGTGATTTGACAGGGCCCAACACCGGGGAGCTGTTTTTT	CASSDLTGPNTGELFF
NA	TRBD2	TRBV7-9	TRBJ2-1	17	TGTGCCAGCAGCCCTATTAGCGGGGGGATATCCTACAATGAGCAGTTCTTC	CASSPISGGISYNEQFF
NA	NA	TRBV4-1	TRBJ2-5	14	TGCGCCAGCAGCCCGGCGGACTACCAAGAGACCCAGTACTTC	CASSPADYQETQYF
NA	NA	TRBV20-1	TRBJ1-2	17	TGCAGTGCTAGAGATCACTCAGTCCTCCAAGATTCCTATGGCTACACCTTC	CSARDHSVLQDSYGYTF
few	NA	TRBV7-2	TRBJ2-3	16	TGTGCCAGCAGCTTAATGTGGGAGTCGGGCACAGATACGCAGTATTTT	CASSLMWESGTDTQYF
few	NA	TRBV21-1	TRBJ2-1	16	TGTGCCAGCAGCAAGCAGGGGGTTCTAAGCTACAATGAGCAGTTCTTC	CASSKQGVLSYNEQFF
NA	TRBD2	TRBV20-1	TRBJ2-3	18	TGCAGTGCTAGAGGACTAGCCCGAGGGGTAGATATCTCAGATACGCAGTATTTT	CSARGLARGVDISDTQYF
few	TRBD1	TRBV18	TRBJ1-1	16	TGTGCCAGCTCACCGTCGACAGGGGGCCTTAACACTGAAGCTTTCTTT	CASSPSTGGLNTEAFF
few	NA	TRBV9	TRBJ1-1	14	TGTGCCAGCAGCGTAGACGGGGGGCACACTGAAGCTTTCTTT	CASSVDGGHTEAFF
NA	NA	TRBV12-3/TRBV12-4	TRBJ2-2	11	TGTGCCAGCACCTGGAACGGGGAGCTGTTTTTT	CASTWNGELFF
NA	NA	TRBV24-1	TRBJ1-2	9	TGTGCCACCACGAACGTAAACACCTTC	CATTNVNTF
NA	TRBD1	TRBV27	TRBJ1-1	15	TGTGCCAGCAGTTTCTTGACAGGGGTTGGGACTGAAGCTTTCTTT	CASSFLTGVGTEAFF
NA	NA	TRBV3-1	TRBJ2-2	14	TGTGCCAGCAGCCAGCCCGCCGGGACCGGGGAGCTGTTTTTT	CASSQPAGTGELFF
few	TRBD1	TRBV27	TRBJ1-2	18	TGTGCCAGCAGTTTACTGGGAGGGGTTGGACAGGGCACATTTGGCTACACCTTC	CASSLLGGVGQGTFGYTF
NA	TRBD1	TRBV5-1	TRBJ1-1	15	TGCGCCAGCAGCGCGACAGGGGAGCGGTGGACTGAAGCTTTCTTT	CASSATGERWTEAFF
NA	NA	TRBV27	TRBJ2-2	13	TGTGCCAGCACTAGATGGAACACCGGGGAGCTGTTTTTT	CASTRWNTGELFF
few	NA	TRBV24-1	TRBJ2-2	11	TGTGCCACCAGTGTCCCCGGGGAGCTGTTTTTT	CATSVPGELFF
NA	NA	TRBV19	TRBJ2-1	15	TGTGCCAGTAGTATAATTGTGGGGTCCTACAATGAGCAGTTCTTC	CASSIIVGSYNEQFF
NA	TRBD2	TRBV14	TRBJ2-7	15	TGTGCCAGCAGCCAAGGTATGGGAGGGTTCGACGAGCAGTACTTC	CASSQGMGGFDEQYF
NA	TRBD2	TRBV27	TRBJ2-3	15	TGTGCCAGCAGATTACTAGCGGGGCTCACAGATACGCAGTATTTT	CASRLLAGLTDTQYF
NA	TRBD1	TRBV6-5	TRBJ1-1	15	TGTGCCAGCAGGAGGGACAGGGGGCGGAGTACTGAAGCTTTCTTT	CASRRDRGRSTEAFF
few	TRBD2	TRBV20-1	TRBJ2-1	18	TGCAGTGCTAGAGATCTTCGGACTAGCGGGAGGGCCTACAATGAGCAGTTCTTC	CSARDLRTSGRAYNEQFF
NA	NA	TRBV21-1	TRBJ1-4	17	TGTGCCAGCAGCAAAGCTCCCCGCTCGGATCGTAATGAAAAACTGTTTTTT	CASSKAPRSDRNEKLFF
few	NA	TRBV7-7	TRBJ1-4	11	TGTGCTACCCGGGGACGCGAAAAACTGTTTTTT	CATRGREKLFF
NA	NA	TRBV12-3/TRBV12-4	TRBJ2-3	13	TGTGCCAGCAGCTCCCTCCGTGGGGATACGCAGTATTTT	CASSSLRGDTQYF
NA	TRBD2	TRBV7-9	TRBJ2-7	15	TGTGCCAGCAGCCACCCCGGGCTAGCGGACTACGAGCAGTACTTC	CASSHPGLADYEQYF
few	TRBD2	TRBV29-1	TRBJ2-5	13	TGCAGCTCCCGACGGGGGGGACAAGAGACCCAGTACTTC	CSSRRGGQETQYF
few	TRBD1	TRBV6-6	TRBJ2-7	14	TGTGCCAGCAGGGGACAGGGGGCTCAATACGAGCAGTACTTC	CASRGQGAQYEQYF
many	NA	TRBV6-2/TRBV6-3	TRBJ2-2	16	TGTGCCAGCACTAGATTGGGGACACTGAACACCGGGGAGCTGTTTTTT	CASTRLGTLNTGELFF
NA	TRBD2	TRBV11-3	TRBJ2-1	14	TGTGCCAGCAGCCTCGGGACTAGCGGTACCGAGCAGTTCTTC	CASSLGTSGTEQFF
few	NA	TRBV20-1	TRBJ1-2	13	TGCAGCTTCGGGACACCGACTAACTATGGCTACACCTTC	CSFGTPTNYGYTF
few	NA	TRBV30	TRBJ2-5	13	TGTGCCTGGAGTAGGCGGGAAAAAGAGACCCAGTACTTC	CAWSRREKETQYF
few	NA	TRBV30	TRBJ1-1	14	TGTGCCTGGTCGTCCCGGACGAATGTCGCGAGGGCTTTCTTT	CAWSSRTNVARAFF
few	NA	TRBV9	TRBJ2-3	15	TGTGCCAGCAGCGTAGATGGACTGTACACAGATACGCAGTATTTT	CASSVDGLYTDTQYF
few	NA	TRBV4-1	TRBJ1-4	15	TGCGCCAGCAGCCAAGAAGGACGGCTTAATGAAAAACTGTTTTTT	CASSQEGRLNEKLFF
few	NA	TRBV11-2	TRBJ2-7	14	TGTGCCAGCAGAACCCCGCAGGTGCCCTACGAGCAGTACTTC	CASRTPQVPYEQYF
NA	TRBD1	TRBV2	TRBJ1-5	17	TGTGCCAGCAGGACCGGGACAGGGGAGACTAGCAATCAGCCCCAGCATTTT	CASRTGTGETSNQPQHF
NA	NA	TRBV5-1	TRBJ2-6	15	TGCGCCAGCAGCGAGGGCCCCTCTGGGGCCAACGTCCTGACTTTC	CASSEGPSGANVLTF
NA	NA	TRBV5-6	TRBJ2-7	13	TGTGACAGCAGCAGCGTGGGGAGGTACGAGCAGTACTTC	CDSSSVGRYEQYF
NA	TRBD1	TRBV7-9	TRBJ2-7	15	TGTGCCAGCAGCTTAGTGGGACAGGGGCGGAACGAGCAGTACTTC	CASSLVGQGRNEQYF
NA	NA	TRBV12-5	TRBJ1-1	19	TGTGCTAGTGGTTTGGTTTTGGGGGGCCTGCCCCTGAAGAACACTGAAGCTTTCTTT	CASGLVLGGLPLKNTEAFF
few	NA	TRBV5-1	TRBJ1-2	13	TGCGCCAGCAGACCGGACAGTCAGTATGGCTACACCTTC	CASRPDSQYGYTF
NA	NA	TRBV7-2	TRBJ2-1	15	TGTGCCAGCAGTCCCACGGGGGACCGCTACAATGAGCAGTTCTTC	CASSPTGDRYNEQFF
NA	NA	TRBV20-1	TRBJ2-5	14	TGCAGTGCTAGAGAGCAAGACCGGGGGGAGACCCAGTACTTC	CSAREQDRGETQYF
NA	NA	TRBV15	TRBJ2-3	16	TGTGCCACCAGCATTAGGGTACAGGGAGCGACAGATACGCAGTATTTT	CATSIRVQGATDTQYF
once	NA	TRBV9	TRBJ2-1	15	TGTGCCAGCAGCGCCGGACAGCGTAACTGGAATGAGCAGTTCTTC	CASSAGQRNWNEQFF
few	NA	TRBV19	TRBJ2-1	15	TGTGCCAGTAGTATAGCGGAGCGCTCCTACAATGAGCAGTTCTTC	CASSIAERSYNEQFF